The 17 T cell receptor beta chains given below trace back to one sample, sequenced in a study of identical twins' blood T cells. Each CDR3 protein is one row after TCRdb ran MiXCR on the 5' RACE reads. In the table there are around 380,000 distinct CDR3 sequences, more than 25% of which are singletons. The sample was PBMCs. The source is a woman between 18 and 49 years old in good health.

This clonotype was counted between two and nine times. The CDR3 DNA reads TGTGCCGGGCAGACTATTAATGAAAAACTGTTTTTT. Encoded protein: CAGQTINEKLFF. This chain uses TRBV30 with TRBJ1-4, with D unclear. Trimming pared 8 bases from V and 4 bases from J, leaving 11 bases between. CDR1 GTSNPN and CDR2 SVGIG come from the germline V gene (reference sequence). The CDR3 is 12 residues long.

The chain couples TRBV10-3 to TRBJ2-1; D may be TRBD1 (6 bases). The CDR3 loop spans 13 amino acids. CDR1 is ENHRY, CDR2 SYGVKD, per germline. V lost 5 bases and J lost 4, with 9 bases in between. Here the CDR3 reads CAISKTGYNEQFF. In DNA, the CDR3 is TGTGCCATCAGTAAAACAGGGTACAATGAGCAGTTCTTC.

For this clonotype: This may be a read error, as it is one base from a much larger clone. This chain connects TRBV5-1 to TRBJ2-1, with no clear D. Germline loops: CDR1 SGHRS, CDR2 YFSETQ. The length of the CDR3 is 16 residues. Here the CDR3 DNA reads TGCGTCAGCAGCTCCTGGCCCTTAAGCTCCTACAATGAGCAGTTCTTC. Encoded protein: CVSSSWPLSSYNEQFF.

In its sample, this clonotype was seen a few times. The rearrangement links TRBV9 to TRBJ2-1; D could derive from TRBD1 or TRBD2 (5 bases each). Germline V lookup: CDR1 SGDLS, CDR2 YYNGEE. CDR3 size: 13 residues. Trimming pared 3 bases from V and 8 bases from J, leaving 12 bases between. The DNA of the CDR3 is TGTGCCAGCAGCGCCTTTGAGGGGTATGAGCAGTTCTTC. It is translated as CASSAFEGYEQFF.

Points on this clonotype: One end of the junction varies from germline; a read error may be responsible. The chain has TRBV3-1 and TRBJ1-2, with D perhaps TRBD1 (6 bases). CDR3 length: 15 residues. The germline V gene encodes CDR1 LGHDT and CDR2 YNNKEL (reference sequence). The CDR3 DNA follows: TGTGTCAGCAGCCAAGATATTAGGGGGGACGCTGGCTACACCTTC. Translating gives CVSSQDIRGDAGYTF.

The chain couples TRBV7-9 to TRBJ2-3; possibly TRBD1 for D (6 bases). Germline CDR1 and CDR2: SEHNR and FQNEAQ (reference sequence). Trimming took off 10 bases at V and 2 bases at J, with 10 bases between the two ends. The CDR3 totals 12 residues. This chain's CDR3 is CATDSPTDTQYF. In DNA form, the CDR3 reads TGTGCCACGGACAGCCCCACAGATACGCAGTATTTT.

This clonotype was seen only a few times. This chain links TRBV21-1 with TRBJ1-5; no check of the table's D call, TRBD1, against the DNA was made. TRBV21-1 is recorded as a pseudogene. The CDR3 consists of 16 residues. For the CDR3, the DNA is TGTGCCAGCAGCAAGAACAGGGGGCGGTCGAATCAGCCCCAGCATTTT. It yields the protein CASSKNRGRSNQPQHF.

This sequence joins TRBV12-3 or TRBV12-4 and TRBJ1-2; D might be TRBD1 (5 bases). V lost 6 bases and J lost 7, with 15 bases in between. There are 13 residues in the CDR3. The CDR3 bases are TGTGCCAGCAGGCTAGACAGAATCGGTGGCTACACCTTC. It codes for CASRLDRIGGYTF.

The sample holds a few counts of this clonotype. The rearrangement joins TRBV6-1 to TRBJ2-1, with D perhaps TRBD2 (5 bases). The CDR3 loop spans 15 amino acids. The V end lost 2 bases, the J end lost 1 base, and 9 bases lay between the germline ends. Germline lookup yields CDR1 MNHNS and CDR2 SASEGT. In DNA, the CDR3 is TGTGCCAGCAGTGAACCCTGGACTTCCTACAATGAGCAGTTCTTC. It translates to CASSEPWTSYNEQFF.

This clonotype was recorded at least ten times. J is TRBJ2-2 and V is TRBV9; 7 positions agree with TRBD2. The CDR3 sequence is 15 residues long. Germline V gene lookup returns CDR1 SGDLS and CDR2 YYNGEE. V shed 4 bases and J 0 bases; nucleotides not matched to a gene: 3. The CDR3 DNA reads TGTGCCAGCAGCCCGGGAGGCGCGAACACCGGGGAGCTGTTTTTT. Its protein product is CASSPGGANTGELFF.

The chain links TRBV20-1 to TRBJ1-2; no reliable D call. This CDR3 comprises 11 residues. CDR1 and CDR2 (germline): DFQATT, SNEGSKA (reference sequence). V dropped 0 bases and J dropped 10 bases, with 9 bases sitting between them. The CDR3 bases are TGCAGTGCTAGAGATGAGGCAGCCTACACCTTC. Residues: CSARDEAAYTF.

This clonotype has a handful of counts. The CDR3, as DNA: TGTGCCACCAGTTACCGGGACCTACATAATGAAAAACTGTTTTTT. Translating gives CATSYRDLHNEKLFF. This sequence joins TRBV24-1 and TRBJ1-4; the D gene is possibly TRBD1 (5 bases). V was trimmed by 6 bases and J by 4 bases, leaving 14 bases between them. The CDR3 extends over 15 amino acids. The germline CDR1 and CDR2 sequences are KGHDR and SFDVKD.

The CDR3 sequence: CASSPTPSSYNEQFF. For the CDR3, the DNA is TGTGCCAGCTCCCCGACTCCGAGCTCCTACAATGAGCAGTTCTTC. This chain connects TRBV18 to TRBJ2-1; no clear D gene. Germline CDR1 and CDR2: KGHSH and LQKENI. The CDR3 totals 15 residues. Trimming shortened V by 6 bases and J by 0 bases, and 12 bases separated the two germline ends. Using reference TRBV18 and TRBJ2-1 for the parts outside the CDR3, the full variable domain is NAGVMQNPRHLVRRRGQEARLRCSPMKGHSHVYWYRQLPEEGLKFMVYLQKENIIDESGMPKERFSAEFPKEGPSILRIQQVVRGDSAAYFCASSPTPSSYNEQFFGPGTRLTVL.

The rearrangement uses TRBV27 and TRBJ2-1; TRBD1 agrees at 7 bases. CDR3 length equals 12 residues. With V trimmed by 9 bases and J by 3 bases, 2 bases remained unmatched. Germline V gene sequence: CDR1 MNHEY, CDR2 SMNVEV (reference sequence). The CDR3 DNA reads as TGTGCCAGTTGGGACAGCTACAATGAGCAGTTCTTC. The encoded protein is CASWDSYNEQFF.

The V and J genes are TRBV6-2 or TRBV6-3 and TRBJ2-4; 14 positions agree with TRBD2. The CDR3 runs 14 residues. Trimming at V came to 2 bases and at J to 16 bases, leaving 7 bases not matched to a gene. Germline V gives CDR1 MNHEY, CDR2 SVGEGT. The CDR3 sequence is CASSYAGLAGDNYF. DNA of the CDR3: TGTGCCAGCAGTTACGCGGGACTAGCGGGAGACAATTACTTC.

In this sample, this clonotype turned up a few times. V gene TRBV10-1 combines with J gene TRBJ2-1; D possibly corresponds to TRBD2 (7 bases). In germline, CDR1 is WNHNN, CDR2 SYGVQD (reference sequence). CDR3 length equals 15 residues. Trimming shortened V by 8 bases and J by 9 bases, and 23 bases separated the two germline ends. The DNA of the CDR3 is TGCGCCAGCGCCCTAGGAGGGGGGGCCAGGGGTGAGCAGTTCTTC. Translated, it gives CASALGGGARGEQFF.

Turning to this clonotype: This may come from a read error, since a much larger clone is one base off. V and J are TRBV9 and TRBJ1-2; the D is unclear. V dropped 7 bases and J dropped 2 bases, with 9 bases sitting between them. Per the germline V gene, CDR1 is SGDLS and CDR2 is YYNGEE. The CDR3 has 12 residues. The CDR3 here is CASRKQNYGYTF. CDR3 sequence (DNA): TGTGCCAGCCGCAAGCAGAACTATGGCTACACCTTC.